This T cell receptor beta chain emerged from a study of identical twins. There are 11 residues in the CDR3. The ends were cut back, 8 bases at V and 7 bases at J, with 8 bases in the middle. Germline values: CDR1 WSHSY, CDR2 SAAADI. The study, taken as a whole, reports: Conclusions relied on cross-sectional statistical analysis, not following the same donors. Twin pairs had excess sharing that was weaker in beta out-of-frame sequences. Within cord blood, abundant beta clonotypes carried fewer insertions, but memory repertoires showed no such trend.

TCRdb independently ran MiXCR on the 5' RACE reads; one entry per CDR3 protein. The sample yields 300,000 to 400,000 distinct CDR3 sequences, 10% to 15% seen once. Remarks on this clonotype: The antigen is unknown.

The same sample was also used in a study of yellow fever vaccine responses in identical twins. That paper adds: Vaccine-induced T cell responses in twins were reportedly observed to appear partly convergent, partly personalized.

The TCR originated in a woman aged 18 to 35 in good health. The sequenced sample consisted of CD8+ T cells sorted from blood. The chain links TRBV10-2 to TRBJ2-2, with D possibly being TRBD2 (5 bases). The chain's CDR3 is CASERVGELFF. The CDR3 DNA follows: TGCGCCAGCGAGAGGGTCGGGGAGCTGTTTTTT.